Below, 22 T cell receptor beta chains from the same sample are listed, as sequenced in a study of metastatic and nonmetastatic thyroid tumors. TCRdb reprocessed the PCR reads via MiXCR. The sample holds approximately 16,000 clones, about 32% seen once. All patients reached thyroid surgery having received no treatment beforehand. The specimen sequenced was tumor tissue. Source of these receptors: a male donor with papillary thyroid cancer or a benign thyroid nodule (not recorded which). Some clones in this sample may be carry-over from other donors' samples.

A few counts support this clone. The chain links TRBV27 to TRBJ2-2; 8 bases line up with TRBD2. V was pared by 7 bases and J by 5 bases, with 12 bases of the junction left unmatched. Germline-derived CDR1 and CDR2 are MNHEY and SMNVEV (reference sequence). This CDR3 contains 16 residues. CDR3 in amino acids: CASTASGSVETGELFF. The CDR3 coding sequence is TGTGCCAGCACGGCTAGCGGGTCGGTAGAGACCGGGGAGCTGTTTTTT.

Many counts were recorded for this clone. V is TRBV20-1 and J is TRBJ2-7; D is possibly TRBD1 or TRBD2 (5 bases each). This CDR3 is built from 16 residues. CDR1 DFQATT and CDR2 SNEGSKA come from the germline V gene (reference sequence). The germline V and J ends were trimmed by 0 bases and 3 bases, with 18 bases remaining between them. The CDR3 protein is CSARDAGDGFNYEQYF. The CDR3 nucleotides read TGCAGTGCTAGAGATGCCGGGGACGGGTTTAACTACGAGCAGTACTTC.

The gene calls are TRBV30 and TRBJ1-2; D unclear. V lost 0 bases and J 7 bases, leaving 6 bases between the germline ends. This CDR3 spans 11 amino acids. Germline lookup yields CDR1 GTSNPN and CDR2 SVGIG (reference sequence). The CDR3 region is CAWSVYGGYTF. The DNA of the CDR3 is TGTGCCTGGAGTGTATACGGTGGCTACACCTTC.

This clone occurred many times. The chain combines TRBV13 with TRBJ2-4; 13 nucleotides align to TRBD2. Germline lookup yields CDR1 PRHDT and CDR2 FYEKMQ (reference sequence). CDR3 size: 18 residues. With V trimmed by 4 bases and J by 1 base, 7 bases remained unmatched. Written as DNA, the CDR3 is TGTGCCAGCAGCTCCTTGACTAGCGGGGGGTTGGCCAAAAACATTCAGTACTTC. Its protein is CASSSLTSGGLAKNIQYF.

In this sample, this clone turned up many times. The rearrangement joins TRBV12-3 or TRBV12-4 to TRBJ2-7; the match to TRBD1 covers 10 bases. This CDR3 is 14 amino acids long. The trim removed 5 bases at V and 4 bases at J, leaving 5 bases unmatched. The CDR3 loop is CASSPGQGFYEQYF. CDR3 nucleotide sequence: TGTGCCAGCAGTCCGGGACAGGGGTTTTACGAGCAGTACTTC.

At least ten counts were recorded for this clone. One junction end disagrees with the germline gene, perhaps due to a read error. The gene calls are TRBV20-1 and TRBJ2-5; 10 nucleotides align to TRBD2. The CDR3 loop spans 16 amino acids. Germline values: CDR1 DFQATT, CDR2 SNEGSKA (reference sequence). CDR3 loop: CNARDVAGGSRETQYF. Written as DNA, the CDR3 is TGCAATGCTAGAGATGTAGCGGGGGGCTCCCGGGAGACCCAGTACTTC.

The chain couples TRBV5-1 to TRBJ2-3; D is ambiguous. Germline V lookup: CDR1 SGHRS, CDR2 YFSETQ. Trimming took 0 bases from V and 4 from J, leaving 6 bases between them. The CDR3 is 13 amino acids. DNA for the CDR3: TGCGCCAGCAGCTTGGAGTTTTCAGATACGCAGTATTTT. Amino acid sequence: CASSLEFSDTQYF.

In this sample, this clone turned up a few times. V usage is TRBV6-1 and J usage is TRBJ1-2, with D maybe TRBD1 (6 bases). Looked up from germline, CDR1 is MNHNS and CDR2 is SASEGT. This CDR3 has 15 residues. V dropped 6 bases and J dropped 2 bases, with 16 bases sitting between them. CDR3 in amino acids: CASSPGNTGNYGYTF. The DNA of the CDR3 is TGTGCCAGCAGCCCCGGAAACACAGGGAACTATGGCTACACCTTC.

The chain recombines TRBV4-1 with TRBJ2-7; D is unclear. Trimming took 0 bases from V and 4 from J, leaving 7 bases between them. Germline-derived CDR1 and CDR2 are MGHRA and YSYEKL. This CDR3 is 13 amino acids long. The CDR3 region is CASSQDGRYEQYF. Written as DNA, the CDR3 is TGCGCCAGCAGCCAAGACGGTCGTTACGAGCAGTACTTC.

By frequency in the sample, this clone is medium-sized (0.01 to 0.1%). This chain joins TRBV14 and TRBJ2-7; a possible D gene is TRBD2 (6 bases). The CDR3 is 16 amino acids. V lost 3 bases and J lost 5, with 20 bases in between. Germline lookup yields CDR1 SGHDN and CDR2 FVKESK. Written as DNA, the CDR3 is TGTGCCAGCAGCCAGCGTTTCGGGCTAGCGTCAGACGAGCAGTACTTC. Translating it yields CASSQRFGLASDEQYF.

This clone occurred many times. This chain joins TRBV7-3 and TRBJ2-1, with D perhaps matching TRBD2 (6 bases). CDR1 SGHTA and CDR2 FQGTGA come from the germline V gene. V was pared by 2 bases and J by 0 bases, with 8 bases between. The CDR3 totals 15 residues. Here the CDR3 DNA reads TGTGCCAGCAGCTTATTGGGGGGCTCCTACAATGAGCAGTTCTTC. Protein sequence: CASSLLGGSYNEQFF.

This clone appeared many times. The gene calls are TRBV6-1 and TRBJ2-5, with 7 bases lining up with TRBD1. CDR1 is MNHNS, CDR2 SASEGT, per germline. Trimming took 5 bases from V and 4 from J; bases not matched to a gene: 4. The CDR3 length is 13 residues. DNA of the CDR3: TGTGCCAGCAGTCGCGACAGGGCAGAGACCCAGTACTTC. This codes for CASSRDRAETQYF.

On this clone: At one of its ends the junction is not consistent with the germline gene, which may arise from a read error. This sequence joins TRBV5-1 and TRBJ2-5; 8 bases fit TRBD2. The CDR3 consists of 15 residues. From germline, CDR1 is SGHRS and CDR2 YFSETQ. CDR3 DNA sequence: TGCGCCAGCAGCACCCGCGGGAGGTCTGGGGAGACCCAGTATTTC. This gives the protein CASSTRGRSGETQYF.

The table lists this clone with a few counts. This chain joins TRBV10-3 and TRBJ2-1; 9 positions agree with TRBD2. The CDR3 sequence is 16 residues long. Germline assignment: CDR1 ENHRY and CDR2 SYGVKD. Unmatched junction bases numbered 7, after V lost 0 bases and J lost 7 bases. The CDR3 protein is CAISESMVAGVNEQFF. CDR3 in DNA: TGTGCCATCAGTGAGTCGATGGTAGCGGGAGTTAATGAGCAGTTCTTC.

CDR3 in amino acids: CASSLTRAGVEDYGYTF. DNA of the CDR3: TGTGCCAGCAGCTTGACTAGGGCAGGGGTAGAAGACTATGGCTACACCTTC. The chain has TRBV11-2 and TRBJ1-2; possibly TRBD1 for D (6 bases). This CDR3 comprises 17 residues. Germline V CDR1 and CDR2: SGHAT, FQNNGV. V lost 3 bases and J 3 bases, leaving 20 bases between the germline ends.

The chain recombines TRBV28 with TRBJ1-6; D unresolved. The CDR3 has 14 residues. In germline, CDR1 is MDHEN, CDR2 SYDVKM. Trimming removed 4 bases at V and 7 bases at J, with 11 bases between. The CDR3 spells CASSSGVGNSPLHF. The CDR3 DNA reads as TGTGCCAGCAGTTCTGGGGTAGGAAATTCACCCCTCCACTTT.

This clone occurred once. The gene calls are TRBV30 and TRBJ2-2; 8 nucleotides match TRBD1. The V segment lost 2 bases and the J segment 5 bases; nucleotides outside the gene matches: 7. Germline loops: CDR1 GTSNPN, CDR2 SVGIG (reference sequence). CDR3 size: 15 residues. The CDR3, as DNA: TGTGCCTGGAGTCCTCAGGGGGCGGAAACCGGGGAGCTGTTTTTT. Protein: CAWSPQGAETGELFF.

The genes are TRBV28 and TRBJ1-6, with 8 bases identical to TRBD1. After removal of 4 bases from V and 8 bases from J, the junction contained 7 bases not matched to a gene. This CDR3 has 15 amino acids. Germline V lookup: CDR1 MDHEN, CDR2 SYDVKM. CDR3 loop: CASSSGQGEDSPLHF. The DNA of the CDR3 is TGTGCCAGCAGTTCTGGACAGGGTGAGGATTCACCCCTCCACTTT.

Comment on this clone: The germline gene is not matched at one end of the junction; a read error may be the cause. This sequence joins TRBV30 and TRBJ2-7; a weak D match, TRBD2 (6 bases). Germline values: CDR1 GTSNPN, CDR2 SVGIG (reference sequence). The CDR3 covers 11 residues. The CDR3 sequence: CAWSARGLGAF. The CDR3 DNA reads as TGTGCCTGGAGCGCTCGGGGGTTAGGGGCCTTC. The full variable domain, rest sourced from reference TRBV30 and TRBJ2-7, is SQTIHQWPATLVQPVGSPLSLECTVEGTSNPNLYWYRQAAGRGLQLLFYSVGIGQISSEVPQNLSASRPQDRQFILSSKKLLLSDSGFYLCAWSARGLGAFGPGTRLTVT.

This clone was counted ten times or more. The chain is built from TRBV29-1 and TRBJ2-3; the match to TRBD1 covers 7 bases. V gave up 2 bases and J gave up 2 bases; unmatched junction bases: 4. Germline V gives CDR1 SQVTM, CDR2 ANQGSEA. The CDR3 loop spans 14 amino acids. This CDR3 reads CSVERQGNTDTQYF. The CDR3 DNA reads as TGCAGCGTTGAACGACAGGGAAACACAGATACGCAGTATTTT.

This clone was picked up many times. The rearrangement joins TRBV13 to TRBJ1-2; 7 nucleotides agree with TRBD1. The CDR3 has 14 residues. Germline CDR1 is PRHDT and CDR2 is FYEKMQ (reference sequence). The junction had 8 bases not matched to a gene; V was cut back by 8 bases and J by 2 bases. CDR3 nucleotide sequence: TGTGCCAGCTCGGGGACAGTACTGAACTATGGCTACACCTTC. Residues: CASSGTVLNYGYTF.

This clone was picked up many times. Here the CDR3 reads CSVSTGEGTEAFF. CDR3 nucleotides: TGCAGCGTTTCGACAGGGGAGGGAACTGAAGCTTTCTTT. This rearrangement joins TRBV29-1 to TRBJ1-1; 8 bases line up with TRBD1. The CDR3 contains 13 residues. After removal of 5 bases from V and 5 bases from J, the junction contained 7 bases not matched to a gene. Germline V gives CDR1 SQVTM, CDR2 ANQGSEA.